This T cell receptor (beta chain) was sequenced for a study of T cells in Graves' hyperthyroidism and ophthalmopathy. CDR3 length: 15 residues. Germline V gives CDR1 SGHRS, CDR2 YFSETQ. V dropped 4 bases and J dropped 3 bases, with 16 bases sitting between them. Study-level results: Ophthalmopathy was distinguished from stable hyperthyroidism by 13 V-J signatures.

Patients having uncontrolled infection, another autoimmune disease, pregnancy or lactation were not included. Clinicians diagnosed patients from clinical symptoms, serum thyroxine and TRAb, thyroid ultrasound and orbital computed tomography. RNA transcripts yielded amplified TCR beta CDR3 regions. Using the HTBI primer set, a first-round RT-PCR was run on the TCR CDR3. TCRdb analysed the multiplex PCR reads with MiXCR anew, one entry per CDR3 protein. Here the sample spans fewer than 750,000 distinct CDR3 sequences, about 14% being singletons. As regards this clonotype: No antigen is known for it.

Sequenced: blood. The TCR comes from a woman in her thirties or forties with Graves' ophthalmopathy. The rearrangement joins TRBV5-1 to TRBJ1-2; maybe TRBD1 (5 bases). DNA for the CDR3: TGCGCCAGCAGCCCGGGGGGGGGACTCCACTATGGCTACACCTTC. Translation: CASSPGGGLHYGYTF.